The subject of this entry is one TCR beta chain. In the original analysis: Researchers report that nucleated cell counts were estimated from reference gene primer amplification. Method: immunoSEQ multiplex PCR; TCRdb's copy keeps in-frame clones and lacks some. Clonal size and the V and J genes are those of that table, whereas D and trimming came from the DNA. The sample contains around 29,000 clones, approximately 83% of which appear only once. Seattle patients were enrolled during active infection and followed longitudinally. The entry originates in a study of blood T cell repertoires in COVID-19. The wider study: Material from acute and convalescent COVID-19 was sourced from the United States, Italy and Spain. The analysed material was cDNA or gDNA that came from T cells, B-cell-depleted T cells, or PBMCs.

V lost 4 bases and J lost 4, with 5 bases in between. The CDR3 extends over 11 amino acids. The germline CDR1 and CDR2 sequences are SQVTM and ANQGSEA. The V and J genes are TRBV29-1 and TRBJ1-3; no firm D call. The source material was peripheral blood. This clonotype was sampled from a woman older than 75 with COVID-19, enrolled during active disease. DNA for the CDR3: TGCAGCGTTGGGGAGGGAAACACCATATATTTT. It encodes CSVGEGNTIYF.